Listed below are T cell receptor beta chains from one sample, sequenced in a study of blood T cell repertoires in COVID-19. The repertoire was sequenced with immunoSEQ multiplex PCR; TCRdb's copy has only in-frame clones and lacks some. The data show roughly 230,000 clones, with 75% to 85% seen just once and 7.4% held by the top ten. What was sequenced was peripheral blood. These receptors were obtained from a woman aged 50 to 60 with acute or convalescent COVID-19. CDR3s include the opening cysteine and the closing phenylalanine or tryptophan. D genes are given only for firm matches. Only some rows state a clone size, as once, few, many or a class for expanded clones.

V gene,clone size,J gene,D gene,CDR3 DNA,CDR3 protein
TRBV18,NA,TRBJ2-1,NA,TGTGCCAGCTCACCACCGGGGACATCTGAGCAGTTCTTC,CASSPPGTSEQFF
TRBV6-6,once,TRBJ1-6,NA,TGTGCCAGCAGTTATCAAAAATCACCCCTCCACTTT,CASSYQKSPLHF
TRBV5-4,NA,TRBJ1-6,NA,TGTGCCAGCAGCCCTCTCACGGGTTATAATTCACCCCTCCACTTT,CASSPLTGYNSPLHF
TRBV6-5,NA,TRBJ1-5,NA,TGTGCCAGCAGGATTACACAGTATAGCAATCAGCCCCAGCATTTT,CASRITQYSNQPQHF
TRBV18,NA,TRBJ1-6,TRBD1,TGTGCCAGCTCACTCGACAGGGACAATTCACCCCTCCACTTT,CASSLDRDNSPLHF
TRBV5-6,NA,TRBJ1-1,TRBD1,TGTGCCAGCAGCTGGCTGACAGGGGAAGATAGAGACACTGAAGCTTTCTTT,CASSWLTGEDRDTEAFF
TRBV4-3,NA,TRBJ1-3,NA,TGCGCCAGCAGCCAAGATCTAGCTGGTTCGGGAGGAGGAAACACCATATATTTT,CASSQDLAGSGGGNTIYF
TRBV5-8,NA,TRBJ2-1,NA,TGTGCCAGCAGCTTCTCACCGAGCTCCTACAATGAGCAGTTCTTC,CASSFSPSSYNEQFF
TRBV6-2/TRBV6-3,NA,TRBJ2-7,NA,TGTGCCAGCAGTTGGACACGCACCTACGAGCAGTACTTC,CASSWTRTYEQYF
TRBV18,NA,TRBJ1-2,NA,TGTGCCAGCTCACCACCAGGGAGTTTTGGCTACACCTTC,CASSPPGSFGYTF
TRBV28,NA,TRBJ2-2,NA,TGTGCCAGCAGTATTCCGGGATCCACCGCCGGGGAGCTGTTTTTT,CASSIPGSTAGELFF
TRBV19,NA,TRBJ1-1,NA,TGTGCCAGCGTTCGCGTATCGAACACTGAAGCTTTCTTT,CASVRVSNTEAFF
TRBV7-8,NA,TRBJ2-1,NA,TGTGCCAGCAGGGGAAGGGGGAATGAGCAGTTCTTC,CASRGRGNEQFF
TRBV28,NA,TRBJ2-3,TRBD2,TGTGCCAGCAGGCCCACTAGCGGGCTCCAGGGCACAGATACGCAGTATTTT,CASRPTSGLQGTDTQYF
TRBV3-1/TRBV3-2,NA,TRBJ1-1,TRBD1,TGTGCCAGCAGCCAAGAGACAGGGGGAACTGAAGCTTTCTTT,CASSQETGGTEAFF
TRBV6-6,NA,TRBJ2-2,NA,TGTGCCAGCAGTTACCAGGGGCTGGGCGGGGAGCTGTTTTTT,CASSYQGLGGELFF
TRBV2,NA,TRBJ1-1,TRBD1,TGTGCCAGCAGGGACAGGGAGAACACTGAAGCTTTCTTT,CASRDRENTEAFF
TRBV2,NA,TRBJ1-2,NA,TGTGCCAGCAGTGAGAATGGAGCTAACTATGGCTACACCTTC,CASSENGANYGYTF
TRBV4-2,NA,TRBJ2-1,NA,TGTGCCAGCAGCTCCCGGGACAATGAGCAGTTCTTC,CASSSRDNEQFF
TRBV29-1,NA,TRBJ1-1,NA,TGCAGCGTTGGCAACAGCAACACTGAAGCTTTCTTT,CSVGNSNTEAFF
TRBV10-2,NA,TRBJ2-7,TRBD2,TGCGCCAGCAACAGACTAGCGGGAGACATCTACGAGCAGTACTTC,CASNRLAGDIYEQYF
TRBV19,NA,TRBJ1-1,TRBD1,TGTGCCAGTAGTTCCGGACAGGGGGTGGTCACTGAAGCTTTCTTT,CASSSGQGVVTEAFF
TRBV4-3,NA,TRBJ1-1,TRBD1,TGCGCCAGCAGCCAAGATGCACAGGGGGCGCAAGGGGCTTTCTTT,CASSQDAQGAQGAFF
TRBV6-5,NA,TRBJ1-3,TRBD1,TGTGCCAGCAATCTACAGGGGGCAACTGGAAACACCATATATTTT,CASNLQGATGNTIYF
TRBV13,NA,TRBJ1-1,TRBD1,TGTGCCAGCAGCCCCAGGGGGTCGCGCACTGAAGCTTTCTTT,CASSPRGSRTEAFF
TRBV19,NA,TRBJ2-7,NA,TGTGCCAGTAGTTTGTGGGCAGGCCGCGAGCAGTACTTC,CASSLWAGREQYF
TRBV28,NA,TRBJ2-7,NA,TGTGCCAGCACCTCTAGTCCAGGGAAGAACCACGAGCAGTACTTC,CASTSSPGKNHEQYF
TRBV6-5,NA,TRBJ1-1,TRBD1,TGTGCCAGCAGCCTACCGACAGGGTGGGCTTTCTTT,CASSLPTGWAFF
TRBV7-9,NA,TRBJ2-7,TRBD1,TGTGCCAGCAGCTTAGAACAGGGGGCTTCCTACGAGCAGTACTTC,CASSLEQGASYEQYF
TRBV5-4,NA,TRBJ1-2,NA,TGTGCCAGCACCCAAGGACAGAGTTTCTATGGCTACACCTTC,CASTQGQSFYGYTF
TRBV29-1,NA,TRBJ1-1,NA,TGCAGCGTTGCTGTCGGTGGGAACACTGAAGCTTTCTTT,CSVAVGGNTEAFF
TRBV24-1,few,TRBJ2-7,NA,TGTGCCACCAGTGATGGGATAGGGGTCTACGAGCAGTACTTC,CATSDGIGVYEQYF
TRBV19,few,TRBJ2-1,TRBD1,TGTGCCAGTAGTGGCCGGGACAGGGGTTACAATGAGCAGTTCTTC,CASSGRDRGYNEQFF
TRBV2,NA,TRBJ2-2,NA,TGTGCCAGCCTCCTAGCGACGTACACCGGGGAGCTGTTTTTT,CASLLATYTGELFF
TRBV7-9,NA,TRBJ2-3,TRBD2,TGTGCCAGCAGCTTAGTTGTCGGGGGGTTCTCTAGCACAGATACGCAGTATTTT,CASSLVVGGFSSTDTQYF
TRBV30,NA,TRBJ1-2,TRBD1,TGTGCCTGGAGTGTACAGGGGGAATTGCATGGCTACACCTTC,CAWSVQGELHGYTF